Here is one TCR beta chain with its context. The antigen is unknown. The PCR ran on 60 Vbeta and 13 Jbeta primers. The method was immunoSEQ multiplex PCR; TCRdb's version includes in-frame clones alone and lacks a portion of them. The profile shows some 120,000 clones, around 75% of them singletons. The data were obtained in a study of cytomegalovirus exposure and HLA in healthy donors. Study-level findings and limits: The listing of roughly 160 TCR beta chains classed them as cytomegalovirus-associated. One later analysis reportedly identified an Asian-associated ancestry cluster that showed fewer N-insertions than the approximately 710-donor mean. A later analysis found common viral pathogens apparently linked to several of the most significant clusters. 15,000 to 20,000 TCR beta sequences were associated with HLA alleles at 0.05 false discovery rate in a later analysis.

CDR3 length: 12 amino acids. CDR1 is LNHDA, CDR2 SQIVND, per germline (reference sequence). V gave up 8 bases and J gave up 4 bases; unmatched junction bases: 3. The sample was PBMCs. V and J are TRBV19 and TRBJ2-7; 9 bases match TRBD2. The sequence derives from a woman aged 45 to 65 in good health and CMV-seronegative. The CDR3, as DNA: TGTGCCAGTTTAGCGGGAGAATACGAGCAGTACTTC. It encodes CASLAGEYEQYF. Variable domain in full (rest from reference TRBV19 and TRBJ2-7): DGGITQSPKYLFRKEGQNVTLSCEQNLNHDAMYWYRQDPGQGLRLIYYSQIVNDFQKGDIAEGYSVSREKKESFPLTVTSAQKNPTAFYLCASLAGEYEQYFGPGTRLTVT.